This TCR beta chain was retrieved from a study of cytomegalovirus exposure and HLA in healthy donors. Findings and caveats of the study: Many donors carried some public TCRs, although rarity characterized most TCR sequences. Researchers had no immune exposure information except CMV serostatus available.

PCR used 60 Vbeta primers and 13 Jbeta primers. Profiled with immunoSEQ multiplex PCR; TCRdb holds only in-frame clones, not every one. The table includes fewer than 140,000 clones, around 71% detected once. This clone has only one observation. Its cognate antigen is unknown. As for the donors, each was a healthy bone marrow donor. The TCR sequence derives from a boy aged 10-17 years in good health and CMV-seronegative. Sample: PBMCs.

CDR3 residues: CAWSADRGGFNTQYF. In nucleotides, the CDR3 is TGTGCCTGGAGTGCCGACAGGGGGGGCTTTAATACGCAGTATTTT. The chain joins TRBV30 to TRBJ2-3, with TRBD1 matching over 9 bases. CDR3 length: 15 amino acids. Per the germline V gene, CDR1 is GTSNPN and CDR2 is SVGIG (reference sequence). V trimming: 1 base; J trimming: 7 bases; junction bases outside the gene matches: 9.